This T cell receptor beta chain was found in a study of Ad26.COV2.S vaccination and SARS-CoV-2 variants. Regarding treatment: 15 to 20 received Ad26.COV2.S at low or high dose, single or two shots; 5 received placebo; per-sample allocation not given. Sample collection was performed on day 63 after the first vaccine or placebo injection. Produced via immunoSEQ multiplex PCR; TCRdb's table is partial and in-frame only. The sample carries 330,000 or so clones, roughly 90% recorded once. Germline V CDR1 and CDR2: MNHEY, SVGAGI. V gave up 8 bases and J gave up 5 bases, with 4 bases separating them. CDR3 length equals 10 residues.

This receptor was identified in a person between 18 and 65 years old who received the Ad26.COV2.S COVID-19 vaccine or a placebo. The chain uses TRBV6-5 and TRBJ2-1, with D uncertain. The sample in question was peripheral blood, obtained in a trial of Ad26.COV2.S vaccine versus placebo. The CDR3 DNA reads as TGTGCCAGCGGGAACAATGAGCAGTTCTTC. Protein: CASGNNEQFF.